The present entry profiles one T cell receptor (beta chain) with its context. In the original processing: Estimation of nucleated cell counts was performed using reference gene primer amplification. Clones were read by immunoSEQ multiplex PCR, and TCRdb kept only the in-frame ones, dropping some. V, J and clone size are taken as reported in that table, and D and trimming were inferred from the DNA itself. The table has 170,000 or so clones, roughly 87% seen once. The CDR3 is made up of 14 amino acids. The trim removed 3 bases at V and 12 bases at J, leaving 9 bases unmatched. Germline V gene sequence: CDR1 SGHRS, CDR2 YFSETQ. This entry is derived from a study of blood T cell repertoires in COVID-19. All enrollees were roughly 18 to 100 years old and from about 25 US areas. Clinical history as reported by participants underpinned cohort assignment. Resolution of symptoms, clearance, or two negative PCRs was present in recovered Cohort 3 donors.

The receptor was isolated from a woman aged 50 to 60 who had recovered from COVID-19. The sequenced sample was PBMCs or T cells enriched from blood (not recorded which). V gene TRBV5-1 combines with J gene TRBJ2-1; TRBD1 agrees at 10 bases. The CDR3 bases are TGCGCCAGCAGCTCTGACAGGGGGCCCTGGGGGCAGTTCTTC. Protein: CASSSDRGPWGQFF.